The clone carrying this TCR beta chain was recorded only once. No antigen is known for it. Some clones are missing from TCRdb's copy, which holds only in-frame ones; the method was immunoSEQ multiplex PCR. The sample yields more than 80,000 clones, 93% seen once. The CDR3 is made up of 11 amino acids. CDR1 MGHDK and CDR2 SYGVNS come from the germline V gene. V lost 5 bases and J 3 bases, leaving 2 bases between the germline ends. The source of the sample is a study of OX40 agonist ivuxolimab in advanced cancers. Overall study findings and caveats: Low normalized T-cell clonal expansion was additionally recorded for some nonresponders. Fewer expanded clones were found on average in CD4+ than in CD8+ T cells.

Sequencing used CD4+ or CD8+ T cells sorted from blood, obtained in a trial of the OX40 agonist ivuxolimab. The chain joins TRBV25-1 to TRBJ2-1; D remains unclear. The sequence was obtained from an adult with an advanced solid tumor such as melanoma, head and neck, liver or kidney cancer. This CDR3 reads CASSFYNEQFF. CDR3 DNA: TGTGCCAGCAGTTTCTACAATGAGCAGTTCTTC.